This T cell receptor (beta chain) was recorded in a study of OX40 agonist ivuxolimab in advanced cancers. Findings of the study overall: Not determined was the antigen specificity of the expanded peripheral T cells. CD8+ T cells averaged more expanded clones than CD4+. Compared with others, partial responders at 0.1-3.0 mg/kg displayed clonal expansion among the lowest.

A note on this clone: Its antigen is as yet unknown.

The CDR3 extends over 13 amino acids. With 4 bases removed from V and 3 bases from J, the gap between germline ends came to 9 bases. From germline, CDR1 is KGHSH and CDR2 LQKENI. Using immunoSEQ multiplex PCR, the repertoire was profiled, and TCRdb retains in-frame clones only, with some absent. This sample has 55,000 to 70,000 clones, with approximately 80% found just once. The chain recombines TRBV18 with TRBJ2-5; D remains unclear. The material sequenced was CD4+ or CD8+ T cells sorted from blood, taken in a trial of the OX40 agonist ivuxolimab. This TCR came from an adult with an advanced solid tumor such as melanoma, head and neck, liver or kidney cancer. DNA for the CDR3: TGTGCCAGCTCACAGAACTCCGAAGAGACCCAGTACTTC. Its protein product is CASSQNSEETQYF.